This T cell receptor beta chain was found in a study of blood T cell repertoires in COVID-19. Per the authors' pipeline: Cell counts per sample came from amplifying reference gene primers. Produced via immunoSEQ multiplex PCR; TCRdb's table is partial and in-frame only. V, J and clone size are those of that table, while D and trimming were read from the DNA. The repertoire includes about 190,000 clones, around 87% of them detected once, and 0.8% to 1% sits in the top ten. V lost 7 bases and J lost 0; bases outside the gene matches: 3. Per the germline V gene, CDR1 is MNHNY and CDR2 is SVGAGI (reference sequence). This CDR3 is 14 amino acids long.

The chain employs TRBV6-6 and TRBJ2-1; 7 bases align to TRBD2. This sequence was found in a woman in her late teens or twenties who had recovered from COVID-19. The specimen was peripheral blood. The CDR3 sequence is CASNGGSSYNEQFF. For the CDR3, the DNA is TGTGCCAGCAACGGGGGGAGCTCCTACAATGAGCAGTTCTTC.